Listed here are 5 T cell receptor beta chains from one sample, sequenced in a study of prognosis after radiotherapy for stage I lung cancer. By two-round multiplex PCR, the TCR beta CDR3 was amplified from genomic DNA. First-round PCR amplification was performed with primers specific to each TRBV and TRBJ gene. TCRdb independently ran MiXCR on the multiplex PCR reads; one entry per CDR3 protein. Found here are approximately 51,000 distinct CDR3 sequences, about 35% of them singletons; the top ten hold 8% to 9.5%. The source was PBMCs, collected before or after stereotactic body radiation therapy (not recorded which). The receptors derive from a donor at least 50 years old with non-small cell lung cancer.

The CDR3, as DNA: TGTGCCTGGAGTGTAACACAAACCTACGAGCAGTACTTC. It encodes CAWSVTQTYEQYF. This rearrangement joins TRBV30 to TRBJ2-7; D unclear. CDR1 and CDR2 from the germline V gene are GTSNPN and SVGIG (reference sequence). The length of the CDR3 is 13 residues. V dropped 0 bases and J dropped 2 bases, with 8 bases sitting between them.

In its sample, this clonotype was seen many times. The gene calls are TRBV7-2 and TRBJ1-5, with 9 bases identical to TRBD1. V dropped 3 bases and J dropped 4; count of bases not matched to a gene: 7. The CDR3 consists of 16 residues. Germline CDR1 reads SGHTA; CDR2 reads FQGNSA. The CDR3 is CASSLVGQGGNQPQHF. CDR3 in DNA: TGTGCCAGCAGCTTGGTGGGACAGGGAGGAAATCAGCCCCAGCATTTT.

The chain combines TRBV7-8 with TRBJ1-3; D is unresolved. Germline loops: CDR1 SGHVS, CDR2 FQNEAQ. The CDR3 spans 14 residues. Trimming removed 6 bases from V and 4 bases from J, with 13 bases in between. CDR3 nucleotides: TGTGCCAGCAGTCCGGGAGGTGGGGGAAACACCATATATTTT. Protein sequence: CASSPGGGGNTIYF.

About this clonotype itself: The likely explanation is a read error, given a far larger clone one base away. This chain joins TRBV6-4 and TRBJ2-7, with 7 bases fitting TRBD2. This CDR3 is built from 16 residues. In germline, CDR1 is MRHNA, CDR2 SNTAGT. V lost 5 bases and J lost 7; bases outside the gene matches: 17. The CDR3 is CASSYRPTSWEYEQYF. The CDR3 DNA reads as TGTGCCAGCAGTTACCGGCCGACTAGCTGGGAGTATGAGCAGTACTTC.

The J gene is TRBJ1-2, the V gene TRBV24-1, with a weak D call TRBD1 (5 bases). The CDR3 runs to 13 residues. V shed 7 bases and J shed 6 bases, with 14 bases lying between them. Germline lookup yields CDR1 KGHDR and CDR2 SFDVKD. The CDR3, as DNA: TGTGCCACCAGGGGGGAGGGGCAGGATGGCTACACCTTC. The encoded protein is CATRGEGQDGYTF.